Each of the 20 T cell receptor beta chains below was sequenced from the same sample in a study of human T cells and chemical hapten exposure. The time point: patch test 1, 2 weeks after DPC sensitization. Described treatment: therapeutic diphenylcyclopropenone sensitization with weekly scalp DPC. TCRdb reprocessed the RACE reads via MiXCR and lists one record per CDR3 protein. The table lists approximately 100,000 distinct CDR3 sequences, around 10% of them singletons. This specimen was whole blood, taken in connection with sensitization to the hapten diphenylcyclopropenone (DPC). These receptors were taken from a woman between 35 and 50 years old with alopecia areata. Some clones in this sample may be carry-over from other donors' samples.

This clonotype occurred many times. J is TRBJ1-1 and V is TRBV18; D is unclear. The germline V gene encodes CDR1 KGHSH and CDR2 LQKENI. The CDR3 is 11 residues long. The V and J ends lost 4 bases and 5 bases respectively, with 5 bases between them. The CDR3 bases are TGTGCCAGCTCACGGGCAACTGAAGCTTTCTTT. Its protein is CASSRATEAFF.

The rearrangement uses TRBV9 and TRBJ2-3; TRBD2 aligns across 7 bases. CDR1 and CDR2 from the germline V gene are SGDLS and YYNGEE. The CDR3 contains 15 residues. V was pared by 4 bases and J by 2 bases, with 7 bases of the junction left unmatched. The CDR3 nucleotides are TGTGCCAGCAGCTTCCTAGCGGTTTCCACAGATACGCAGTATTTT. Its protein product is CASSFLAVSTDTQYF. Full variable domain (remainder filled in from reference TRBV9 and TRBJ2-3): DSGVTQTPKHLITATGQRVTLRCSPRSGDLSVYWYQQSLDQGLQFLIQYYNGEERAKGNILERFSAQQFPDLHSELNLSSLELGDSALYFCASSFLAVSTDTQYFGPGTRLTVL.

The chain joins TRBV28 to TRBJ1-5; D is undetermined. The CDR3 totals 13 residues. V was pared by 6 bases and J by 0 bases, with 6 bases between. CDR1 is MDHEN, CDR2 SYDVKM, per germline. The CDR3 loop is CASRTYSNQPQHF. CDR3 sequence (DNA): TGTGCCAGCAGAACTTATAGCAATCAGCCCCAGCATTTT.

The rearrangement uses TRBV29-1 and TRBJ1-1; TRBD1 aligns across 7 bases. The junction had 4 bases not matched to a gene; V was cut back by 6 bases and J by 0 bases. The germline gives CDR1 SQVTM, CDR2 ANQGSEA. This CDR3 is built from 13 residues. The CDR3: CSVYTGVNTEAFF. DNA for the CDR3: TGCAGCGTGTACACAGGGGTGAACACTGAAGCTTTCTTT. Complete variable domain (other parts from reference TRBV29-1 and TRBJ1-1): SAVISQKPSRDICQRGTSLTIQCQVDSQVTMMFWYRQQPGQSLTLIATANQGSEATYESGFVIDKFPISRPNLTFSTLTVSNMSPEDSSIYLCSVYTGVNTEAFFGQGTRLTVV.

This clonotype showed up just a few times. A read error may explain this, as a much larger clone is one base away. This chain uses TRBV6-2 or TRBV6-3 with TRBJ2-7, with TRBD1 as a possible D gene (5 bases). The CDR3 extends over 11 amino acids. The V end lost 6 bases, the J end lost 6 bases, and 9 bases lay between the germline ends. Germline lookup yields CDR1 MNHEY and CDR2 SVGEGT. The DNA for the CDR3 is TGTGCCAGCAGGACAGTGGGCGAGCAGTACTTC. It codes for CASRTVGEQYF.

The chain is built from TRBV7-2 and TRBJ2-2, with TRBD1 as a possible D gene (6 bases). CDR1 SGHTA and CDR2 FQGNSA come from the germline V gene. There are 16 residues in the CDR3. V was pared by 5 bases and J by 0 bases, with 13 bases between. Written as DNA, the CDR3 is TGTGCCAGCAGCCCGAGGACAGCTACGAACACCGGGGAGCTGTTTTTT. Amino acid sequence: CASSPRTATNTGELFF.

At least ten counts were recorded for this clonotype. The V and J genes are TRBV28 and TRBJ2-3, with 7 bases lining up with TRBD2. V was clipped by 3 bases and J by 6 bases; unmatched bases: 9. Looked up from germline, CDR1 is MDHEN and CDR2 is SYDVKM. The CDR3 sequence is 15 residues long. CDR3 residues: CASSLGGPAVDTQYF. DNA for the CDR3: TGTGCCAGCAGTTTGGGAGGGCCGGCGGTCGATACGCAGTATTTT. Combining the CDR3 with reference TRBV28 and TRBJ2-3 gives the whole variable domain DVKVTQSSRYLVKRTGEKVFLECVQDMDHENMFWYRQDPGLGLRLIYFSYDVKMKEKGDIPEGYSVSREKKERFSLILESASTNQTSMYLCASSLGGPAVDTQYFGPGTRLTVL.

This clonotype occurred a few times. The chain uses TRBV7-2 and TRBJ2-7; D remains ambiguous. CDR1 SGHTA and CDR2 FQGNSA come from the germline V gene. Trimming took off 5 bases at V and 0 bases at J, with 8 bases between the two ends. The CDR3 extends over 13 amino acids. CDR3 sequence reads: CASSPSPSYEQYF. The CDR3 DNA reads as TGTGCCAGCAGCCCCAGTCCCTCCTACGAGCAGTACTTC. The full variable domain, its missing parts supplied by reference TRBV7-2 and TRBJ2-7, is GAGVSQSPSNKVTEKGKDVELRCDPISGHTALYWYRQSLGQGLEFLIYFQGNSAPDKSGLPSDRFSAERTGGSVSTLTIQRTQQEDSAVYLCASSPSPSYEQYFGPGTRLTVT.

The chain has TRBV6-2 or TRBV6-3 and TRBJ2-2; TRBD1 agrees at 7 bases. Germline V CDR1 and CDR2: MNHEY, SVGEGT. V was pared by 6 bases and J by 2 bases, with 9 bases of the junction left unmatched. The CDR3 has 16 amino acids. CDR3 DNA: TGTGCCAGCAGCCGCCAAGGGACAGTTAACACCGGGGAGCTGTTTTTT. Translating gives CASSRQGTVNTGELFF.

This clonotype was recorded at least ten times. The J gene is TRBJ1-1, the V gene TRBV29-1; no clear D. Germline V gene sequence: CDR1 SQVTM, CDR2 ANQGSEA. This CDR3 has 12 residues. Trimming left V 4 bases short and J 5 bases short, with 11 bases between. The CDR3 loop is CSVVGILTEAFF. CDR3 sequence (DNA): TGCAGCGTTGTTGGGATCCTGACTGAAGCTTTCTTT.

The chain couples TRBV29-1 to TRBJ2-1, with D possibly TRBD2 on 6 matching bases. V shed 1 base and J shed 4 bases, with 8 bases lying between them. The CDR3 totals 13 residues. The germline gives CDR1 SQVTM, CDR2 ANQGSEA. In DNA, the CDR3 is TGCAGCGTTGAAGTAGGGACTTACAATGAGCAGTTCTTC. Its translation is CSVEVGTYNEQFF.

This clonotype appeared many times. Written as DNA, the CDR3 is TGTGCCAGCAGCTACAATAGCGGCCGGCGGTATTTT. Translation: CASSYNSGRRYF. V usage is TRBV21-1 and J usage is TRBJ2-3; the DNA was not compared with TRBD2, the D call given in the table. TRBV21-1 is described as a pseudogene. The CDR3 consists of 12 residues.

This clonotype was counted at least ten times. The junction differs from germline at one of its ends, possibly a read error. The rearrangement joins TRBV7-7 to TRBJ2-1; weak D call: TRBD2 (6 bases). The CDR3 consists of 15 residues. Germline CDR1 reads SSHAT; CDR2 reads FNYEAQ (reference sequence). The CDR3 here is CASSRWVGGESEQFF. DNA for the CDR3: TGTGCTAGCAGCCGTTGGGTTGGAGGGGAGAGTGAGCAGTTCTTC.

This clonotype was counted at least ten times. J is TRBJ1-5 and V is TRBV7-2; D gene uncertain. The CDR3 consists of 14 residues. Germline CDR1 is SGHTA and CDR2 is FQGNSA. The V gene lost 1 base and the J gene lost 5 bases, with 9 bases spanning the gap. CDR3 sequence reads: CASSLDQAYQPQHF. In nucleotides, the CDR3 is TGTGCCAGCAGCTTAGACCAGGCCTATCAGCCCCAGCATTTT.

This clonotype turned up a few times. The chain has TRBV28 and TRBJ1-5; no definite D call. V was clipped by 7 bases and J by 0 bases, with 7 bases between them. Germline CDR1 reads MDHEN; CDR2 reads SYDVKM. The CDR3 is 13 residues long. The CDR3: CASTDYSNQPQHF. As DNA, the CDR3 is TGTGCCAGCACGGATTATAGCAATCAGCCCCAGCATTTT. Together with reference TRBV28 and TRBJ1-5, the CDR3 gives the full variable domain: DVKVTQSSRYLVKRTGEKVFLECVQDMDHENMFWYRQDPGLGLRLIYFSYDVKMKEKGDIPEGYSVSREKKERFSLILESASTNQTSMYLCASTDYSNQPQHFGDGTRLSIL.

This clonotype has only a few counts. V and J are TRBV7-8 and TRBJ1-2; no clear D. The CDR3 runs 16 residues. Between the trimmed V and J ends, which lost 5 bases and 5 bases, there was a span of 21 bases. CDR1 is SGHVS and CDR2 is FQNEAQ in the germline V gene. The CDR3, as DNA: TGTGCCAGCAGCCTCCTCCCTGCGGGGATGGCATATGGCTACACCTTC. Amino acids: CASSLLPAGMAYGYTF.

This clonotype occurred many times. The chain recombines TRBV4-2 with TRBJ2-1; either TRBD1 or TRBD2 may supply D (6 bases each). V gave up 4 bases and J gave up 8 bases, with 24 bases separating them. CDR1 LGHNA and CDR2 YNFKEQ come from the germline V gene. There are 17 residues in the CDR3. CDR3 protein: CASSPTARDSGADEQFF. The CDR3 DNA is TGTGCCAGCAGCCCAACAGCCCGGGACTCAGGGGCCGATGAGCAGTTCTTC.

This clonotype was found many times. The gene calls are TRBV30 and TRBJ2-5; weak D call: TRBD2 (6 bases). CDR1 and CDR2 (germline): GTSNPN, SVGIG (reference sequence). CDR3 length: 13 amino acids. The V gene lost 3 bases and the J gene lost 5 bases, with 13 bases spanning the gap. The CDR3 is CAWRISGGETQYF. In DNA form, the CDR3 reads TGTGCCTGGAGGATAAGCGGAGGGGAGACCCAGTACTTC. The variable domain in full, with the rest retrieved from reference TRBV30 and TRBJ2-5, is SQTIHQWPATLVQPVGSPLSLECTVEGTSNPNLYWYRQAAGRGLQLLFYSVGIGQISSEVPQNLSASRPQDRQFILSSKKLLLSDSGFYLCAWRISGGETQYFGPGTRLLVL.

The chain has TRBV12-3 or TRBV12-4 and TRBJ1-1; 7 bases are a match to TRBD1. This CDR3 is built from 15 residues. The V segment lost 6 bases and the J segment 3 bases; nucleotides outside the gene matches: 10. CDR3 sequence (DNA): TGTGCCAGCAGCCGCCCGGGACAGAGAGACACTGAAGCTTTCTTT. Its protein product is CASSRPGQRDTEAFF.

This clonotype was seen many times. The DNA for the CDR3 is TGTGCCAGCAGCCCGCCCAACGGGGCCGAGCAGTACTTC. Protein: CASSPPNGAEQYF. The J gene is TRBJ2-7, the V gene TRBV7-2; D may be TRBD1 or TRBD2 (5 bases each). The CDR3 spans 13 residues. The V and J ends lost 5 bases and 6 bases respectively, with 14 bases between them. Germline CDR1 SGHTA, CDR2 FQGNSA.